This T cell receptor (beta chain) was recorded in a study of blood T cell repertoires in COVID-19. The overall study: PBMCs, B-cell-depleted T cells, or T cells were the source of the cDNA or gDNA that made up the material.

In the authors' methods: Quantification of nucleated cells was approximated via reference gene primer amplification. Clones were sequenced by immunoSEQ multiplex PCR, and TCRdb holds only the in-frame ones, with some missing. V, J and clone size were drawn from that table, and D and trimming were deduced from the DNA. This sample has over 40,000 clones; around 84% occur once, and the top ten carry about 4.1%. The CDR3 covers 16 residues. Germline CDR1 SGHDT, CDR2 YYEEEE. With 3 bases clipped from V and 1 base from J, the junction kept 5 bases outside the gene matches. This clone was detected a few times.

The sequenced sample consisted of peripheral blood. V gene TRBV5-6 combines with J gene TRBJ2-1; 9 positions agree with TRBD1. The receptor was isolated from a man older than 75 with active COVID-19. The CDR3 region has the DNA TGTGCCAGCAGCTCAATACAGGGGGCGTCCTACAATGAGCAGTTCTTC. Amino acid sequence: CASSSIQGASYNEQFF.